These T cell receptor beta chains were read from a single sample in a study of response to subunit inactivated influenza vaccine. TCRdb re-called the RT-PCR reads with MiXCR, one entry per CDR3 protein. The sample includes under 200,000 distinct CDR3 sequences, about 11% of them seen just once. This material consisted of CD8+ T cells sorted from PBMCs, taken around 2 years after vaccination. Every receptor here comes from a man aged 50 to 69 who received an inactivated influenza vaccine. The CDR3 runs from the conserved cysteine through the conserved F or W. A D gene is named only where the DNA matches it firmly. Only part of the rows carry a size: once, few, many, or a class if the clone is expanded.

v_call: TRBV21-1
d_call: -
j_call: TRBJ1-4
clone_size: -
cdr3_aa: CASDYPEVDEKLFF
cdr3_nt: TGTGCCAGCGACTACCCGGAGGTGGATGAAAAACTGTTTTTT

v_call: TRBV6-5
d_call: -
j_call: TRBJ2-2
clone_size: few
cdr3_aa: CASSYSSYLNTGELFF
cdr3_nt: TGTGCCAGCAGTTACTCGTCCTACCTGAACACCGGGGAGCTGTTTTTT

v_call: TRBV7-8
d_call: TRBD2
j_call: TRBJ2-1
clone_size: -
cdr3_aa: CASSAGLAGGEFF
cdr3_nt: TGTGCCAGCAGCGCGGGACTAGCGGGAGGGGAGTTCTTC

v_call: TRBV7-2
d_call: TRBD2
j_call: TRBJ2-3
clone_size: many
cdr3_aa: CASSLWRGLATDTQYF
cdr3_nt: TGTGCCAGCAGCTTATGGAGGGGACTAGCCACAGATACGCAGTATTTT

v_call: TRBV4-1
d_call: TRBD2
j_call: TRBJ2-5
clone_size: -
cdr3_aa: CASSQDSSGESQETQYF
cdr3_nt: TGCGCCAGCAGCCAAGATTCTAGCGGGGAGTCCCAAGAGACCCAGTACTTC

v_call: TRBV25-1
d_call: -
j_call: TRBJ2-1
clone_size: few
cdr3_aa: CASSTGTRRDEQFF
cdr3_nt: TGTGCCAGCAGTACCGGGACGAGAAGGGATGAGCAGTTCTTC

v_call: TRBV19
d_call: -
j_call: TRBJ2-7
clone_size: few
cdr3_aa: CASSESGYTGEQYF
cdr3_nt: TGTGCCAGTTCGGAATCGGGGTATACGGGGGAGCAGTACTTC

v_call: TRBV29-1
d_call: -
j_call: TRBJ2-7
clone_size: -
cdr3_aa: CSVEDRAGFSSYEQYF
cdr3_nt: TGCAGCGTTGAAGACCGTGCGGGGTTCAGCTCCTACGAGCAGTACTTC

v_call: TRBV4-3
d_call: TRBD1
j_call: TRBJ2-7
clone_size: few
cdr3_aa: CASSQVRDRGLAEQYF
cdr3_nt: TGCGCCAGCAGCCAAGTCCGGGACAGGGGTCTCGCCGAGCAGTACTTC

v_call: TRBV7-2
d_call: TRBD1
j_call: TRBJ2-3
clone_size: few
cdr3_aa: CASSPHVTGTDTQYF
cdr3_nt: TGTGCCAGCAGCCCCCACGTGACAGGGACGGATACGCAGTATTTT

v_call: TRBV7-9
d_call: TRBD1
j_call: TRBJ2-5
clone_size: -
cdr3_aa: CASSPDRGWETQYF
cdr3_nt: TGTGCCAGCAGCCCCGACAGGGGCTGGGAGACCCAGTACTTC

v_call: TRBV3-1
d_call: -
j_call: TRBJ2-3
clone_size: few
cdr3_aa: CASSPQGAGTDTQYF
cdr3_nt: TGTGCCAGCAGCCCGCAAGGGGCAGGCACAGATACGCAGTATTTT

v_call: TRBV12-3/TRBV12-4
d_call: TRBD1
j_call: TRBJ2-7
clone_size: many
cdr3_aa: CASSYGGQEYEQYF
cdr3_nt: TGTGCCAGCAGTTATGGGGGACAGGAGTACGAGCAGTACTTC

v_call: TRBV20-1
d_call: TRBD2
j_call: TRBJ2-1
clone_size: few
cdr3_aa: CSAQAGGPGNEQFF
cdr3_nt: TGCAGTGCCCAAGCGGGAGGGCCTGGCAATGAGCAGTTCTTC

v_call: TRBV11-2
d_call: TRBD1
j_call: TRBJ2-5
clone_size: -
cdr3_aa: CASSHWGGTGEETQYF
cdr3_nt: TGTGCCAGCAGCCACTGGGGTGGGACAGGTGAAGAGACCCAGTACTTC

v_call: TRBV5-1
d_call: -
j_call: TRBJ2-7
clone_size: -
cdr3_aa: CASSPSIGVSYEQYF
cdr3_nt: TGCGCCAGCAGCCCCTCGATCGGGGTCTCCTACGAGCAGTACTTC

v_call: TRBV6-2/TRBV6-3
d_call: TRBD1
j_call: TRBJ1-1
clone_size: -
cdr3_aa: CASSYNTKTGEDTEAFF
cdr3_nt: TGTGCCAGCAGTTACAATACAAAGACAGGGGAGGACACTGAAGCTTTCTTT

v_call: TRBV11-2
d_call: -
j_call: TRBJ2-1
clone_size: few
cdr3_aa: CASSADREQFF
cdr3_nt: TGTGCCAGCAGCGCAGACAGAGAGCAGTTCTTC

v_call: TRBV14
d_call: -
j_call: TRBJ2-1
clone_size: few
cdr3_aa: CASSQVRGGIRNEQFF
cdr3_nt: TGTGCCAGCAGCCAAGTAAGGGGGGGGATAAGGAATGAGCAGTTCTTC

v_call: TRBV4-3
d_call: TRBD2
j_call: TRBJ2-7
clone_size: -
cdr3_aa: CASSQATGLAGYEQYF
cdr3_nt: TGCGCCAGCAGCCAGGCAACTGGACTAGCGGGATACGAGCAGTACTTC

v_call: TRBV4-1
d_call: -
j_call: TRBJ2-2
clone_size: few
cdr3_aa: CASSQLRGNTGELFF
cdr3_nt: TGCGCCAGCAGCCAACTTAGGGGAAACACCGGGGAGCTGTTTTTT

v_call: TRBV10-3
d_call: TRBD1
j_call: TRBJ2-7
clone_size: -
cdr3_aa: CAATGEGSYEQYF
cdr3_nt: TGTGCCGCGACAGGGGAAGGCTCCTACGAGCAGTACTTC

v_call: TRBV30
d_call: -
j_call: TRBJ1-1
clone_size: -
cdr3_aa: CAWDGGHPNTEAFF
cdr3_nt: TGTGCCTGGGACGGGGGACACCCGAACACTGAAGCTTTCTTT

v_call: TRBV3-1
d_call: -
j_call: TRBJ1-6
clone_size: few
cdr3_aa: CASSQTKIGAVGSPLHF
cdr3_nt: TGTGCCAGCAGCCAAACCAAGATAGGTGCAGTGGGTTCACCCCTCCACTTT

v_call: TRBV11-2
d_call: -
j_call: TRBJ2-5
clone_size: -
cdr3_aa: CASSLDAAGSMETQYF
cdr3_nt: TGTGCCAGCAGCTTAGACGCCGCGGGGTCAATGGAGACCCAGTACTTC

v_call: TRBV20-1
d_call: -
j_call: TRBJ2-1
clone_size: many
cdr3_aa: CSARDRRTPYNEQFF
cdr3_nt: TGCAGTGCTAGAGATCGGAGGACTCCTTACAATGAGCAGTTCTTC

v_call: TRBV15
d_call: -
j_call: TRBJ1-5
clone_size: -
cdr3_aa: CATSLSRNPRNQPQHF
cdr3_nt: TGTGCCACCAGCCTAAGTCGAAATCCAAGGAATCAGCCCCAGCATTTT

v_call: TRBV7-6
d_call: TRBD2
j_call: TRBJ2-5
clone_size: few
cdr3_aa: CASSLTPSTSGETQYF
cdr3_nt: TGTGCCAGCAGCTTAACTCCGTCGACTAGCGGAGAGACCCAGTACTTC

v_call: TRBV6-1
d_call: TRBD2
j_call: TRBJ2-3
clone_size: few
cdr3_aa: CASSGTSGGALFTSDTQYF
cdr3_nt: TGTGCCAGCAGTGGCACTAGCGGGGGGGCCCTATTTACCTCAGATACGCAGTATTTT

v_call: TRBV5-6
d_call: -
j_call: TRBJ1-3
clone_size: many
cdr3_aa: CASSEHYREVVNTIYF
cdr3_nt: TGTGCCAGCAGCGAGCACTACAGGGAAGTCGTAAACACCATATATTTT

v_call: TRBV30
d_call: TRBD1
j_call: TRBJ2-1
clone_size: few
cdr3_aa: CAWSEPGTGGHYNEQFF
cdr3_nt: TGTGCCTGGAGTGAACCCGGGACAGGGGGACACTACAATGAGCAGTTCTTC

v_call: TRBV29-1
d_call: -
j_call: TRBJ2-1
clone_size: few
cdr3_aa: CSVVGDKQYNEQFF
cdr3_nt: TGCAGCGTGGTAGGGGACAAGCAATACAATGAGCAGTTCTTC

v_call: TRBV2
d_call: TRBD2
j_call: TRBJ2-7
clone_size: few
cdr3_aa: CASSDYGLVGVLEQYF
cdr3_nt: TGTGCCAGCAGTGACTACGGACTAGTTGGTGTTCTCGAGCAGTACTTC

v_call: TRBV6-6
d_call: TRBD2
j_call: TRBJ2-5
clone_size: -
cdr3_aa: CASSASGMETQYF
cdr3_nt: TGTGCCAGCAGTGCTAGCGGGATGGAGACCCAGTACTTC

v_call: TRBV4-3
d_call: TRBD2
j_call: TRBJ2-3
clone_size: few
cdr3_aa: CASSHQRGPGDTQYF
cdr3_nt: TGCGCCAGCAGCCATCAGCGGGGACCAGGGGATACGCAGTATTTT

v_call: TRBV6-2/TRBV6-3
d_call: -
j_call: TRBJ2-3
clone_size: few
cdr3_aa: CASSPEFADTQYF
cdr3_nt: TGTGCCAGCAGTCCAGAGTTTGCAGATACGCAGTATTTT

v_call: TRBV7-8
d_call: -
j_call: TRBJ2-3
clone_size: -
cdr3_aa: CASSLWVADTQYF
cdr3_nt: TGTGCCAGCAGCTTATGGGTGGCAGATACGCAGTATTTT

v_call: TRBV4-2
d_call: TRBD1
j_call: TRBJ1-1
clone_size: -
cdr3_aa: CASSQDSGTGDVTEAFF
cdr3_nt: TGTGCCAGCAGCCAAGATTCCGGAACAGGGGACGTTACTGAAGCTTTCTTT

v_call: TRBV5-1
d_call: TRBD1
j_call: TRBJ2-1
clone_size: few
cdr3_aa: CASSFVDRGTYNEQFF
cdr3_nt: TGCGCCAGCAGCTTCGTAGACAGGGGAACTTACAATGAGCAGTTCTTC

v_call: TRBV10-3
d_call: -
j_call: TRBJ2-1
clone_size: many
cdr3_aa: CAIMRGVEGPPSYNEQFF
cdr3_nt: TGTGCCATCATGAGGGGGGTAGAGGGTCCTCCTTCCTACAATGAGCAGTTCTTC

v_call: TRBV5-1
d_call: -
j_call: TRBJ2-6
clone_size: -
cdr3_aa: CASSLAGQSLSGSNVLTF
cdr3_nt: TGCGCCAGCAGCTTGGCCGGACAGAGCCTCTCTGGGTCCAACGTCCTGACTTTC

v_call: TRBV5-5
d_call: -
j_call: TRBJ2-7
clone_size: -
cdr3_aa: CASSLGGWTYEQYF
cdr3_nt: TGTGCCAGCAGCTTGGGGGGTTGGACTTACGAGCAGTACTTC

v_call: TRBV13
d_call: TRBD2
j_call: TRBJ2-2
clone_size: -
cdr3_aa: CASSSTSGTANTGELFF
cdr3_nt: TGTGCCAGCAGCTCGACTAGCGGGACCGCTAACACCGGGGAGCTGTTTTTT